Following are 17 T cell receptor beta chains from one sample sequenced in a study of cytomegalovirus exposure and HLA in healthy donors. The primer mix had 60 Vbeta and 13 Jbeta primers. TCRdb's table, derived via immunoSEQ multiplex PCR, lists solely in-frame clones and lacks some. The sample yields under 150,000 clones, 84% seen once. Sequenced material: PBMCs. Receptor source: a man in his fifties in good health and CMV-seronegative.

This clone was recorded only once. The chain is built from TRBV5-6 and TRBJ1-5, with D hard to call. This CDR3 is built from 11 residues. Per the germline V gene, CDR1 is SGHDT and CDR2 is YYEEEE. Trimming shortened V by 6 bases and J by 5 bases, and 6 bases separated the two germline ends. The DNA of the CDR3 is TGTGCCAGCACGGTGGATCAGCCCCAGCATTTT. Its protein product is CASTVDQPQHF. The entire variable domain, with the rest obtained from reference TRBV5-6 and TRBJ1-5, is as follows: DAGVTQSPTHLIKTRGQQVTLRCSPKSGHDTVSWYQQALGQGPQFIFQYYEEEERQRGNFPDRFSGHQFPNYSSELNVNALLLGDSALYLCASTVDQPQHFGDGTRLSIL.

This clone has just one count. The V gene is TRBV14, the J gene TRBJ1-2; D might be TRBD1 (6 bases). V lost 1 base and J 4 bases, leaving 16 bases between the germline ends. The germline V gene encodes CDR1 SGHDN and CDR2 FVKESK. The CDR3 sequence is 16 residues long. The CDR3 DNA is TGTGCCAGCAGCCAAGCTGGGACACCCATGGTCTATGGCTACACCTTC. Residues: CASSQAGTPMVYGYTF.

CDR3 region: CATSSDEQFF. For the CDR3, the DNA is TGTGCCACCTCTTCCGATGAGCAGTTCTTC. The V gene is TRBV25-1, the J gene TRBJ2-1; D remains ambiguous. Germline V lookup: CDR1 MGHDK, CDR2 SYGVNS. The CDR3 runs 10 residues. The V and J ends lost 10 bases and 8 bases respectively, with 9 bases between them. Full variable domain (outside the CDR3, taken from reference TRBV25-1 and TRBJ2-1): EADIYQTPRYLVIGTGKKITLECSQTMGHDKMYWYQQDPGMELHLIHYSYGVNSTEKGDLSSESTVSRIRTEHFPLTLESARPSHTSQYLCATSSDEQFFGPGTRLTVL.

This chain connects TRBV9 to TRBJ2-7; 10 positions match TRBD1. The junction had 12 bases not matched to a gene; V was cut back by 0 bases and J by 6 bases. Germline V gene sequence: CDR1 SGDLS, CDR2 YYNGEE. There are 17 residues in the CDR3. CDR3 loop: CASSVDPGTGVAGEQYF. DNA of the CDR3: TGTGCCAGCAGCGTAGATCCGGGGACAGGGGTTGCGGGCGAGCAGTACTTC.

This clone was counted once. The genes are TRBV9 and TRBJ2-5; possibly TRBD1 for D (6 bases). The CDR3 contains 16 residues. Germline V lookup: CDR1 SGDLS, CDR2 YYNGEE. V lost 3 bases to trimming and J lost 2 bases, with 17 bases between them. The DNA for the CDR3 is TGTGCCAGCAGCGCTAGGACAGAGAGGATACAAGAGACCCAGTACTTC. This sequence encodes CASSARTERIQETQYF.

The chain combines TRBV12-5 with TRBJ1-4; the match to TRBD1 covers 8 bases. The CDR3 covers 14 residues. Germline V CDR1 and CDR2: LGHNT, FRNRAP. Losses at the gene ends were 1 base for V and 13 bases for J; bases not matched to a gene: 8. The CDR3 is CASGLEFTGTGLFF. The CDR3 DNA reads TGTGCTAGTGGTTTGGAATTTACCGGGACAGGACTGTTTTTT.

Turning to this clone: Relative to the germline gene, one junction end is altered; a read error may explain this. This sample includes further DNA sequences coding for the same CDR3. This rearrangement joins TRBV4-1 to TRBJ1-6; 8 positions agree with TRBD1. The CDR3 has 17 amino acids. CDR1 and CDR2 (germline): MGHRA, YSYEKL. Written as DNA, the CDR3 is TGCGCCAGCAGCCAGGGGGGACAGGCGAACTATAATTCCCCCCTCCACTTT. Its protein is CASSQGGQANYNSPLHF.

The chain combines TRBV19 with TRBJ2-3, with 9 bases fitting TRBD2. CDR3 length equals 14 residues. CDR1 is LNHDA, CDR2 SQIVND, per germline (reference sequence). V gave up 10 bases and J gave up 1 base; unmatched junction bases: 6. For the CDR3, the DNA is TGTGCCACCCAATTAGCGGGGGGCACAGATACGCAGTATTTT. Translating gives CATQLAGGTDTQYF.

J is TRBJ2-2 and V is TRBV10-3; TRBD2 might be the D (5 bases). This CDR3 is 14 amino acids long. The V gene's germline CDR1 is ENHRY and CDR2 SYGVKD. V was pared by 11 bases and J by 5 bases, with 18 bases between. The CDR3 region is CAATPSIQTGELFF. CDR3 bases: TGTGCCGCTACCCCTAGCATCCAAACCGGGGAGCTGTTTTTT.

The rearrangement links TRBV7-8 to TRBJ2-7; 10 bases agree with TRBD2. V lost 4 bases to trimming and J lost 2 bases; unmatched junction nucleotides: 8. Germline V lookup: CDR1 SGHVS, CDR2 FQNEAQ. The CDR3 runs 16 residues. CDR3 in amino acids: CASSYPLAGETYEQYF. CDR3 nucleotide sequence: TGTGCCAGCAGCTACCCTCTAGCGGGGGAGACCTACGAGCAGTACTTC.

The chain combines TRBV6-1 with TRBJ1-4; weak D call: TRBD1 (6 bases). Per the germline V gene, CDR1 is MNHNS and CDR2 is SASEGT. The CDR3 loop spans 15 amino acids. V was trimmed by 2 bases and J by 8 bases, leaving 15 bases between them. The CDR3 DNA follows: TGTGCCAGCAGTGAATTTCGCAGGGGACACGAAAAACTGTTTTTT. This codes for CASSEFRRGHEKLFF.

The V call is TRBV6-5, the J call TRBJ2-3; D possibly corresponds to TRBD2 (6 bases). The CDR3 is 15 residues long. Per germline, CDR1 MNHEY and CDR2 SVGAGI. Trimming pared 5 bases from V and 1 base from J, leaving 13 bases between. The CDR3 is CASSKGLVRTDTQYF. The CDR3 DNA sequence: TGTGCCAGCAGTAAGGGACTGGTTCGCACAGATACGCAGTATTTT.

The chain is built from TRBV9 and TRBJ1-6; 7 nucleotides match TRBD1. CDR1 SGDLS and CDR2 YYNGEE come from the germline V gene. The junction had 7 bases not matched to a gene; V was cut back by 3 bases and J by 10 bases. CDR3 length: 14 residues. CDR3 residues: CASSGRDRSSPLHF. The CDR3 DNA reads TGTGCCAGCAGCGGTCGGGACAGATCCTCACCCCTCCACTTT.

The gene calls are TRBV6-5 and TRBJ1-2; 11 bases fit TRBD1. Germline CDR1 is MNHEY and CDR2 is SVGAGI. V was pared by 6 bases and J by 6 bases, with 9 bases of the junction left unmatched. The length of the CDR3 is 15 residues. This CDR3 is CASRTEGQGEDGYTF. CDR3 in DNA: TGTGCCAGCAGGACGGAGGGACAGGGGGAGGATGGCTACACCTTC.

This chain joins TRBV30 and TRBJ2-7; possible D gene TRBD1, 6 bases. V lost 4 bases and J 4 bases, leaving 17 bases between the germline ends. Per germline, CDR1 GTSNPN and CDR2 SVGIG (reference sequence). The CDR3 is made up of 14 amino acids. The CDR3 reads CAWTPGASGYEQYF. The CDR3 coding sequence is TGTGCCTGGACCCCAGGGGCGAGTGGGTACGAGCAGTACTTC. The whole variable domain, filled in from reference TRBV30 and TRBJ2-7, reads SQTIHQWPATLVQPVGSPLSLECTVEGTSNPNLYWYRQAAGRGLQLLFYSVGIGQISSEVPQNLSASRPQDRQFILSSKKLLLSDSGFYLCAWTPGASGYEQYFGPGTRLTVT.

V is TRBV19 and J is TRBJ1-4; D might be TRBD1 (6 bases). The V end lost 3 bases, the J end lost 7 bases, and 18 bases lay between the germline ends. The CDR3 has 16 amino acids. Germline loops: CDR1 LNHDA, CDR2 SQIVND (reference sequence). CDR3 in amino acids: CASSIQGSGTTEKLFF. The CDR3 DNA sequence: TGTGCCAGTAGTATTCAAGGGAGCGGGACAACTGAAAAACTGTTTTTT.

The chain has TRBV7-8 and TRBJ1-6; a weak D match, TRBD1 (6 bases). This CDR3 has 15 amino acids. Germline lookup yields CDR1 SGHVS and CDR2 FQNEAQ. V was clipped by 5 bases and J by 14 bases, with 22 bases between them. CDR3 region: CASSTHDRLLGTLHF. The CDR3 DNA is TGTGCCAGCAGCACTCATGACAGGCTCCTAGGGACCCTCCACTTT. Looking up the rest from reference TRBV7-8 and TRBJ1-6 gives the full variable domain: GAGVSQSPRYKVAKRGQDVALRCDPISGHVSLFWYQQALGQGPEFLTYFQNEAQLDKSGLPSDRFFAERPEGSVSTLKIQRTQQEDSAVYLCASSTHDRLLGTLHFGNGTRLTVT.